Listed below are T cell receptor beta chains from one sample, sequenced in a study of blood T cell repertoires in COVID-19. Clones were sequenced by immunoSEQ multiplex PCR, and TCRdb holds only the in-frame ones, with some missing. Among about 670,000 clones listed, 85% to 90% were seen once. Sequencing was performed on peripheral blood. Receptors were obtained from a woman younger than 35 with acute or convalescent COVID-19. CDR3s include the opening cysteine and the closing phenylalanine or tryptophan. D genes are given only for firm matches. The listing skips clone size in some rows; elsewhere it reads once, few, many or a size class.

d_call | clone_size | j_call | v_call | cdr3_aa | cdr3_nt
- | - | TRBJ2-6 | TRBV24-1 | CATSDGGRSGANVLTF | TGTGCCACCAGTGATGGGGGGAGATCTGGGGCCAACGTCCTGACTTTC
- | few | TRBJ1-1 | TRBV30 | CAWSVRGSRTEAFF | TGTGCCTGGAGTGTACGAGGGAGTCGAACTGAAGCTTTCTTT
TRBD1 | many | TRBJ1-2 | TRBV9 | CASSVDVTGTGGYGYTF | TGTGCCAGCAGCGTAGATGTTACGGGGACAGGGGGCTATGGCTACACCTTC
- | - | TRBJ1-1 | TRBV28 | CASSLNSAEAFF | TGTGCCAGCAGTTTAAATAGTGCTGAAGCTTTCTTT
TRBD1 | - | TRBJ1-3 | TRBV2 | CASSVGQGGGTIYF | TGTGCCAGCAGTGTAGGACAGGGTGGAGGCACCATATATTTT
- | - | TRBJ1-2 | TRBV24-1 | CATSDLWGTGYTF | TGTGCCACCAGTGATTTGTGGGGCACTGGCTACACCTTC
- | few | TRBJ2-1 | TRBV4-2 | CASSQEEDEQFF | TGTGCCAGCAGCCAAGAGGAGGATGAGCAGTTCTTC
- | - | TRBJ1-2 | TRBV5-4 | CASSLGGVSGYTF | TGTGCCAGCAGCTTGGGGGGGGTCTCTGGCTACACCTTC
- | - | TRBJ2-5 | TRBV6-1 | CASSDQGFEETQYF | TGTGCCAGCAGTGACCAGGGGTTTGAGGAGACCCAGTACTTC
- | - | TRBJ1-2 | TRBV6-5 | CASSTYGYTF | TGTGCCAGCAGCACTTATGGCTACACCTTC
- | - | TRBJ1-6 | TRBV27 | CASSALTYNSPLHF | TGTGCCAGCAGTGCGTTGACCTATAATTCACCCCTCCACTTT